This is a list of T cell receptor beta chains from one sample in a study of T cell responses to AZD1222 COVID-19 vaccine. Sequenced by immunoSEQ multiplex PCR; TCRdb stores in-frame clones only, minus some. The sample yields about 84,000 clones, 80% to 90% seen once. Source: peripheral blood, taken 28 days after the second AZD1222 dose. These receptors originate from an adult who received the AZD1222 COVID-19 vaccine. Both conserved end residues are part of each CDR3. Each record gives: clone size, V gene, J gene, D gene, CDR3 DNA, CDR3 protein. A D gene is named only where the DNA matches it firmly. Clone size, where shown, is once, few, many, or a class for clones that have expanded.

size: few; V: TRBV15; J: TRBJ1-5; D: .; DNA: TGTGCCACCAGCAGAGAAGGGTTTCCCAATCAGCCCCAGCATTTT; CDR3: CATSREGFPNQPQHF
size: .; V: TRBV18; J: TRBJ1-4; D: .; DNA: TGTGCCAGCTCACCACCGTTAGAGGTTACAACTAATGAAAAACTGTTTTTT; CDR3: CASSPPLEVTTNEKLFF
size: .; V: TRBV6-5; J: TRBJ1-1; D: .; DNA: TGTGCCAGCGACGCGGGGGGGGACACTGAAGCTTTCTTT; CDR3: CASDAGGDTEAFF
size: .; V: TRBV28; J: TRBJ2-5; D: TRBD2; DNA: TGTGCCAGCAGTCCGCCGCCTGCAGGGCTAGCGGGGCACCAAGAGACCCAGTACTTC; CDR3: CASSPPPAGLAGHQETQYF
size: .; V: TRBV29-1; J: TRBJ1-1; D: TRBD1; DNA: TGCAGCGTTGGACAGGACAGGGGAACTTTCTTT; CDR3: CSVGQDRGTFF
size: .; V: TRBV7-9; J: TRBJ1-3; D: .; DNA: TGTGCCAGCAGCTTACCCCTGACTCCTTCTCACACCATATATTTT; CDR3: CASSLPLTPSHTIYF
size: .; V: TRBV7-9; J: TRBJ2-1; D: TRBD2; DNA: TGTGCCAGCACCCCCCGGACTAGCGGGGGGGCTGAGCAGTTCTTC; CDR3: CASTPRTSGGAEQFF
size: .; V: TRBV24-1; J: TRBJ2-3; D: TRBD2; DNA: TGTGCCACCCGTCTAAGCGGGGGATGGGATACGCAGTATTTT; CDR3: CATRLSGGWDTQYF
size: .; V: TRBV6-5; J: TRBJ2-2; D: TRBD2; DNA: TGTGCCAGCAGTCGCGGGGGGGCAGGGACCGGGGAGCTGTTTTTT; CDR3: CASSRGGAGTGELFF
size: .; V: TRBV19; J: TRBJ2-7; D: .; DNA: TGTGCCAGTAGTCCCGGGGGGCTCTACGAGCAGTACTTC; CDR3: CASSPGGLYEQYF
size: .; V: TRBV3-1/TRBV3-2; J: TRBJ1-3; D: TRBD1; DNA: TGTGCCAGCAGCCGAGAGACAGGGGATCGAGCTGGAAACACCATATATTTT; CDR3: CASSRETGDRAGNTIYF
size: .; V: TRBV30; J: TRBJ1-6; D: TRBD1; DNA: TGTGCCTGGGCCGGGACAGGGGATTCACCCCTCCACTTT; CDR3: CAWAGTGDSPLHF
size: .; V: TRBV11-2; J: TRBJ1-2; D: .; DNA: TGTGCCAGCAGCTCGGGGGTTTCCTACACCTTC; CDR3: CASSSGVSYTF
size: .; V: TRBV28; J: TRBJ2-3; D: .; DNA: TGTGCCAGCAGTTCTACTGACACAGATACGCAGTATTTT; CDR3: CASSSTDTDTQYF
size: .; V: TRBV3-1/TRBV3-2; J: TRBJ1-2; D: .; DNA: TGTGCCAGCAGCCGGGCTTCATATGACGGCTACACCTTC; CDR3: CASSRASYDGYTF
size: .; V: TRBV4-1; J: TRBJ1-2; D: .; DNA: TGCGCCAGCAGCCAGATCGGGTCTAACTATGGCTACACCTTC; CDR3: CASSQIGSNYGYTF
size: .; V: TRBV9; J: TRBJ1-3; D: .; DNA: TGTGCCAGCAGCGTAGTTGGAACTATCAGCTCTGGAAACACCATATATTTT; CDR3: CASSVVGTISSGNTIYF
size: .; V: TRBV3-1/TRBV3-2; J: TRBJ2-6; D: .; DNA: TGTGCCAGCAGCCATCAACAGGGAATTCTAGGGGCCAACGTCCTGACTTTC; CDR3: CASSHQQGILGANVLTF
size: .; V: TRBV27; J: TRBJ1-1; D: .; DNA: TGTGCCAGCAGCAATGTCAACAGGTCGCCGAACACTGAAGCTTTCTTT; CDR3: CASSNVNRSPNTEAFF
size: .; V: TRBV24-1; J: TRBJ2-7; D: .; DNA: TGTGCCACCAGTGAGGGGGACACACACACCTACGAGCAGTACTTC; CDR3: CATSEGDTHTYEQYF
size: .; V: TRBV5-6; J: TRBJ2-2; D: TRBD1; DNA: TGTGCCAGCAGCCAGGGACAGGGGCATCGGGACGGGGAGCTGTTTTTT; CDR3: CASSQGQGHRDGELFF
size: .; V: TRBV9; J: TRBJ1-2; D: .; DNA: TGTGCCAGCAGCCGGGCAACTCCATCAGGTGGCTACACCTTC; CDR3: CASSRATPSGGYTF
size: .; V: TRBV3-1/TRBV3-2; J: TRBJ1-1; D: .; DNA: TGTGCCAGCAGCCAAGGCGGCGGAACACGAGCTTTCTTT; CDR3: CASSQGGGTRAFF
size: .; V: TRBV2; J: TRBJ2-5; D: .; DNA: TGTGCCAGCAGTCGGGACCAGGAAGAGACCCAGTACTTC; CDR3: CASSRDQEETQYF
size: .; V: TRBV6-5; J: TRBJ1-2; D: .; DNA: TGTGCCAGCAGAAGACTAGGGCCCTATGGCTACACCTTC; CDR3: CASRRLGPYGYTF
size: .; V: TRBV18; J: TRBJ1-3; D: .; DNA: TGTGCCAGCTCACCAACCCCAGGCCGATACTCTGGAAACACCATATATTTT; CDR3: CASSPTPGRYSGNTIYF
size: .; V: TRBV1; J: TRBJ1-3; D: .; DNA: TGCACCAGCAGCCTCGGGTTCGCAAACTCTGGAAACACCATATATTTT; CDR3: CTSSLGFANSGNTIYF
size: .; V: TRBV6-5; J: TRBJ1-4; D: .; DNA: TGTGCCAGCAGAGCGGGGGGGGAAACTAATGAAAAACTGTTTTTT; CDR3: CASRAGGETNEKLFF
size: .; V: TRBV7-9; J: TRBJ1-2; D: TRBD1; DNA: TGTGCCAGCAGCGCGGACAGGGGGCTCGGTGGCTACACCTTC; CDR3: CASSADRGLGGYTF
size: .; V: TRBV5-6; J: TRBJ2-7; D: .; DNA: TGTGCCAGCAGCCTGCGGGACCGTCTTCGATACGAGCAGTACTTC; CDR3: CASSLRDRLRYEQYF
size: few; V: TRBV21-1; J: TRBJ2-7; D: .; DNA: TGTGCCAGCAGCAAACCCGCCTTAGCGGGGGGTTTCTACGAGCAGTACTTC; CDR3: CASSKPALAGGFYEQYF
size: once; V: TRBV6-5; J: TRBJ1-1; D: .; DNA: TGTGCCAGCAGCGCCGACAACACTGAAGCTTTCTTT; CDR3: CASSADNTEAFF
size: once; V: TRBV6-5; J: TRBJ2-2; D: .; DNA: TGTGCCAGCAGTTACACCGCAGGGATGCGGACCGGGGAGCTGTTTTTT; CDR3: CASSYTAGMRTGELFF
size: once; V: TRBV11-3; J: TRBJ2-3; D: .; DNA: TGTGCCAGCAGCCAAAAGGGGGGCGTAACGCAGTATTTT; CDR3: CASSQKGGVTQYF
size: .; V: TRBV10-3; J: TRBJ1-6; D: TRBD1; DNA: TGTGCCATCAGGAGACAGGGTTTGAATTCACCCCTCCACTTT; CDR3: CAIRRQGLNSPLHF
size: .; V: TRBV5-4; J: TRBJ1-1; D: .; DNA: TGTGCCAGCAGCTTGTATGGAGTGAACACTGAAGCTTTCTTT; CDR3: CASSLYGVNTEAFF
size: .; V: TRBV6-5; J: TRBJ1-4; D: .; DNA: TGTGCCAGCAGTCCCGCCGCCGGGCGGCGGGAAAAACTGTTTTTT; CDR3: CASSPAAGRREKLFF